The source of this T cell receptor (beta chain) is a study of T-cell reconstitution after alpha-beta-depleted transplantation in children. Study conclusions and caveats: After transplant, high TCRbeta diversity at day 60 in some patients arose from surviving recipient T cells and thymic progenitors. At the one-year point after transplant, T-cell counts and TCRbeta diversity were found to come mostly from T cells that had been newly produced.

Comment on this clonotype: Antigen specificity is unknown. A much more abundant neighbour one base away suggests this may be a read error.

Preparation of the TCRbeta library involved a method that used unique molecular identifiers. TCRdb re-derived calls from the PCR reads in MiXCR, one entry per CDR3 protein. The repertoire holds approximately 500,000 distinct CDR3 sequences, with over 9.5% as singletons. This CDR3 region has 23 residues. The receptor's source is a child younger than 10 with inherited bone marrow failure, due to receive a stem cell transplant. The V gene is TRBV7-1, the J gene TRBJ2-1; the match to TRBD2 covers 15 bases. TRBV7-1 is assigned to the ORF class and has an uncertain function. The input for sequencing was PBMCs, taken before TCRalphabeta/CD19-depleted stem cell transplant. The CDR3 sequence is CPSSSRGGGLAGGSPYLYNEQFF. The CDR3 DNA reads TGTCCCAGCAGCTCCCGGGGAGGCGGACTAGCGGGAGGGTCCCCCTACCTCTACAATGAGCAGTTCTTC.